This T cell receptor beta chain was observed in a study of cytomegalovirus exposure and HLA in healthy donors (dated by TCRdb to the late 2010s). With regard to the full study: An earlier analysis of some 600 of the donors reported 276 Gb of sequence data and 95 million to 120 million unique TCR beta sequences obtained from 180 million or so T cells. On average, around 230,000 unique TCR beta nucleotide sequences were sequenced per donor among a few hundred genotyped donors of the cohort, with roughly 19% of those sequences being non-productive. In a later genetic analysis, genome-wide SNP genotypes for about three fifths of the roughly 670 donors were used, and that subset was treated as a discovery cohort. A later analysis re-examined previously published TCR beta repertoires from just over 650 donors and added high-resolution HLA genotyping to investigate patterns of TCR occurrence. Typing coverage differed by locus: A, B, C, DRB1 and DQB1 were typed in about 620-630 donors, DQA1 in around 500, DPA1 in around 610, and DPB1 in approximately 450. Besides the first cohort of 666 subjects, a separate validation cohort made up of over 95 different subjects was used. To predict cytomegalovirus infection status, the study combined high-throughput TCR immunosequencing, statistical association of individual TCRs with disease status, and machine learning. All discovery cohort repertoires had been generated on a single sequencing platform. An early release covering some 640 HLA-typed donors comprised 250 to 350 gigabases of sequencing data and approximately 80 million unique TCR sequences. The T cell repertoires of 666 subjects were profiled by immunosequencing and related to cytomegalovirus serostatus. To decide whether each TCR beta V gene segment behaved as functional or pseudogenic, an earlier analysis of several hundred of the donors relied on high-throughput TCR beta sequencing. Class I and class II HLA loci were covered by the typing at four-digit resolution. Donor age, sex, ethnicity and CMV serostatus were collected together with the repertoire data. In the later analysis, no new phenotypic data were used to find candidate immune exposures; instead, reliance was placed on TCR beta sequences and their occurrence across donors. The study was designed to test whether signatures of past pathogen exposure could be identified by cataloging public T cell receptors. Among the roughly 400 genotyped donors, about 85% belonged to the genetic ancestry cluster associated with self-reported Caucasian donors. Four to six DR-DQ haplotypes were handled as single units for association and clustering, since linkage in the cohort was strong. General findings and caveats noted by the study authors: In a later analysis, several top co-occurrence clusters were reported to appear linked to parvovirus B19, influenza, CMV and Epstein-Barr virus. Linkage disequilibrium might explain the correlated functional status among segregating V segments, but an unknown experimental factor could not be ruled out. In a later analysis, the rate of TCR association differed among HLA loci, with DRB1 alleles having the most associated TCRs and HLA-C alleles having the fewest. In a later analysis, some 17,000 TCR beta sequences were associated with specific HLA alleles at a false discovery rate of 0.05. Sequencing depth was assumed to be roughly uniform across donors in the presence/absence analyses, though that assumption may not hold. The classifier was reported to diagnose cytomegalovirus status with high specificity and sensitivity in both the original cohort and the validation cohort. The study listed 150 to 200 TCR beta chains as associated with cytomegalovirus. HLA typing was unavailable for some donors at each locus, so association tests used only the typed subset. A later analysis found that HLA-associated TCR beta chains were more clonally expanded and had lower generation probabilities than equally common non-associated chains. Only TCR beta chains were sequenced in this cohort, and the absence of alpha or paired-chain data limited detectable features. A further reported finding was that TCR beta sequences accurately predicted the HLA-A and HLA-B alleles for most subjects in the first cohort. The 87-base-pair reads could not distinguish some IMGT-functional V segments, including TRBV6-2 and TRBV6-3, so those segments were excluded. The authors suggested that the approach could potentially be generalized to other disease states and immunological phenotypes. Three of the identified cytomegalovirus-associated TCR beta chains were confirmed in vitro to be specific for cytomegalovirus antigens. The earlier analysis of nearly 600 of the donors excluded 15 to 20 rarely observed V segments, including chromosome 9 orphons, because counts were too low. The sequencing pipeline was judged likely to have produced a cluster of highly shared sequence variants as a technical artifact. Assigning TCR associations to individual alleles was difficult when HLA alleles, especially DR and DQ, strongly co-occurred. While some public TCRs were present in many individuals, most TCR sequences turned up only very rarely across donors. According to a later analysis, most CMV-associated TCR beta chains appeared to be HLA-restricted, and the HLA associations seemed to be driven largely by CMV exposure. The only immune exposure information available for the cohort was CMV serostatus. Broadly in line with IMGT annotations, most TCR beta V segments showed up in productive rearrangements about 87% or about 30% of the time in an earlier analysis of around 600 of the donors. In a later genetic analysis, a missense DCLRE1C variant was associated with V-gene and J-gene trimming of TCR beta chains, and the association was replicated in an independent cohort. Compared with the roughly 670-donor mean, donors in an Asian-associated ancestry cluster had fewer N-insertions in productive TCRs, according to a later genetic analysis.

The cohort was made up of about 670 healthy bone marrow donors. At the time of sampling, every cohort member was nominally healthy, though immune exposures that went unrecorded were likely present. The donor was CMV seropositive and belonged to the group of 270 or so seropositive cohort members. Each donor provided a peripheral blood sample, and peripheral blood mononuclear cells were used for TCR beta sequencing. The Qiagen DNeasy Blood Extraction Kit was used to extract genomic DNA from the blood cell samples. This clone showed up just a few times. Its cognate antigen has yet to be identified. The input lacks base qualities; no much larger clone sits a single base away. The CDR3 runs 18 amino acids, cysteine and phenylalanine included. Solely the CDR3 DNA is kept, with 54 bases framed from the first base. Reading the germline V gene (reference sequence) gives CDR1 LNHNV and CDR2 YYDKDF. Germline trimming: 3 bases from V, 2 bases from J; junction bases outside gene matches: 6.

Receptors were amplified or captured by the immunoSEQ multiplex PCR assay. A mixture of 60 forward primers for TCR Vbeta segments and 13 reverse primers for TCR Jbeta segments was used in the multiplex PCR. Amplification of the CDR3 region of rearranged TCR beta genes was performed with a multiplex PCR assay on genomic DNA. On the Illumina HiSeq System, the amplified TCR beta libraries were sequenced as 87-base-pair reads. On the authors' methods: Across the 640 or so repertoires, a later analysis counted approximately 83 million unique TCR beta chains, approximately 10 million of which were shared by at least two donors. A nearest-neighbor algorithm error-corrected the raw reads and collapsed the reads into unique sequences, merging closely related sequences to remove PCR and sequencing errors. CDR3 sequences were aligned to IMGT reference sequences to assign V, D and J gene segments. For a sequence to be retained, at least a six-nucleotide match to both a V gene segment and a J gene segment was required. Rearrangements were classified as productive when the CDR3 lacked stop codons and remained in frame with V and J, and all other rearrangements were classified as non-productive. CDR3 was defined according to IMGT convention as the region running from the second conserved V-encoded cysteine to the conserved J-encoded phenylalanine. The earlier analysis of about 640 of the donors excluded any sequence lacking an unambiguous match to a single V gene segment. In an earlier analysis of 587 of the donors, a V segment was called functional when productive rearrangements were above 56.7%, and segregating when the standard deviation between donors exceeded 5%. A statistical classification framework was developed to diagnose cytomegalovirus status using the catalog of TCR beta chain sequences. V and J gene assignment, in a later analysis, came from comparing TCR nucleotide sequences with IMGT/GENE-DB human TR gene sequences. A later analysis assigned CDR3 sequences and most-parsimonious VDJ recombination scenarios with the TCRdist pipeline. A later analysis defined each TCR beta chain by its CDR3 amino acid sequence plus V-gene family, and excluded reads lacking a unique V-gene family. To address suspected cross-contamination and a sequencing artifact, a later analysis removed 550 to 750 highly shared, low-generation-probability nucleotide sequences. For each public chain, a later analysis derived a clonal expansion index from normalized ranks of inferred template counts within each repertoire. In a later analysis, generation probabilities were computed with a VDJ recombination model fitted to out-of-frame rearrangements, and the resulting probabilities were checked against IGoR. In a later analysis, TCR-TCR, TCR-HLA and TCR-CMV co-occurrence was scored with hypergeometric tests, and a repertoire-size bias correction was applied to TCR pairs. In a later analysis, false discovery rates were estimated by permuting HLA or CMV assignments 20 times. A later analysis grouped co-occurring TCRs with DBSCAN, adding TCRdist sequence similarity when clustering within HLA-allele-positive subsets. Co-occurrence clustering excluded repertoires with fewer than 30,000 or more than 120,000 public chains, plus five with anomalous nucleotide sharing. The source is immuneACCESS, and TCRdb retained only in-frame sequences with V and J called. Part of the clones is not carried over; for the studies checked, unresolved V genes explain less than half of this, and the remainder is unexplained. The DNA was the basis for D and trimming; V, J and clone size are from that table. This sample comprises 180,000 or so clones, about 75% of them detected only once. The top ten constitute approximately 6% of the sample.

The clonotype was recovered from a man between 35 and 55 years old in good health and CMV-seropositive. This chain is built from TRBV15 and TRBJ2-2, and 13 junction bases match TRBD2. The source material was PBMCs. The CDR3 is CATSSRTSGRDNTGELFF. The DNA reads TGTGCCACCAGCAGCAGGACTAGCGGGAGAGACAACACCGGGGAGCTGTTTTTT.